This T cell receptor (beta chain) was identified in a study of HIV-infected children after antiretroviral therapy interruption (dated by TCRdb to between 2017 and 2020). For the study in its entirety: The study included eight children, four on planned treatment interruption and four on continuous treatment, and all eight had a CD4+ count above 500 and a viral load below 50 copies/ml. For the continuous-treatment arm, samples from the corresponding weeks 0, 48 and 150 were analyzed. In the interruption arm, samples were obtained at week 0, week 12, end of interruption (week 24 or 48), and about 3 years after study end. The interruption group had a median age of roughly 10 years, compared with around 8 years in the continuous treatment group. Alongside measurements of thymic output, the study compared TCR repertoires of children on planned treatment interruption with TCR repertoires of children on continuous antiretroviral treatment. Recorded exposure to EBV and CMV was present in most of the participating children.

This clonotype was seen at least ten times. Its antigen is still unknown. Base qualities are missing; no much larger clone stands one base away. Library preparation was by 3' RACE. TCR libraries were constructed from RNA with a 3' RACE protocol that used unique molecular identifiers to correct for PCR amplification bias. As many as 12 amplicon libraries were pooled and then sequenced on an Illumina MiSeq using v2 2x250 paired-end chemistry. Per the source publication's procedure: Reads were processed with Decombinator for assignment of V and J genes and CDR3, and barcode-based correction of errors and PCR bias was applied. Repertoires were subsampled to equal depth before Gini coefficient calculation using the R ineq package. GLIPH, Hamming distance and a shared triplet metric were used to assess CDR3 similarity. The public reads were reanalyzed by TCRdb: fastp trimming at Q25, MiXCR alignment, in-frame beta chains only. CDR3 protein duplicates are merged, each entry listing the most common genes and DNA. Clone size and V and J calls follow TCRdb, not the original study. This sample is represented by tens of thousands of distinct CDR3 sequences; about 4.3% of them were singletons. In total, the top ten clones hold approximately 0.67% of the sample.

What the study reported, not specific to this receptor: An increase in the naive CD4+ Gini coefficient was observed by the end of treatment interruption, suggesting clonal expansion, and a return to baseline was observed by 3 years. For naive CD4+ repertoires of PTI patients, CDR3 sharing between time points dropped once interruption began, while many sequences were shared between the end of interruption and 3 years later. Sorted CD45RA+ naive cells might include minor non-naive CD45RA+ populations such as EMRA or stem memory cells. The low number of patients is regarded as a limitation, and the data should be interpreted with caution.

The treatment or condition label for this specimen denotes: PENTA 11 planned treatment interruption arm or continuous ART arm. The participants were children from the United Kingdom between 2 and 15 years old who had been on ART with at least three drugs for 24 weeks or longer. Cryopreserved PBMCs with at least 5 million viable cells were required; a handful of candidate patients were excluded for low viable PBMC yield. Naive CD4+ CD45RA+ CD45RO- T cells were FACS-sorted from thawed PBMCs on a FACSAria III cell sorter. The sorted cells were fixed, and RNA was then extracted with the RNeasy FFPE kit and afterward with the RNeasy Micro kit. V is clipped by 7 bases and J by 0 bases, and the sequence between their germline boundaries is 9 bases long. The CDR3 holds 14 amino acids from the cysteine to the phenylalanine. Only the CDR3 region is kept as DNA, spanning 42 bases read in frame from base 1. The germline V gene yields MNHEY for CDR1 and SVGAGI for CDR2.

The V and J segments used are TRBV6-5 and TRBJ2-2; no D gene is confidently identified. The TCR originated in a pool of human donors with HIV. This sample comprised CD45RA+ CD4+ T cells from PBMCs, pooled from several time points, obtained from a donor given antiretroviral therapy, either interrupted or continuous. The cell subset or site label, as the study defines it: naive CD4+ CD45RA+ CD45RO- T cells. The CDR3 reads CASNGGANTGELFF. The sequence in DNA is TGTGCCAGCAACGGCGGAGCGAACACCGGGGAGCTGTTTTTT.